This T cell receptor (beta chain) originates from a study of human T cells and chemical hapten exposure. Whole-study context: Small pooled library volume differences chiefly drove per-sample TCR yield variation.

This clonotype occurred many times. Each CDR3 protein gets one entry after TCRdb re-called the RACE reads with MiXCR. The data contain under 95,000 distinct CDR3 sequences, roughly 8% of them singletons. V was shortened by 1 base and J by 0 bases, with 10 bases between the two germline ends. The germline CDR1 and CDR2 sequences are SGDLS and YYNGEE. The CDR3 spans 15 residues. Time point given: healthy volunteer bleed at 2 weeks. It was from unfractionated whole blood that total RNA was extracted. The sample comprised whole blood. The source of this sequence is a female donor in good health. Some clones in this sample may be carry-over from other donors' samples. This chain joins TRBV9 and TRBJ1-1, with D hard to call. CDR3 residues: CASSVSVQLNTEAFF. The CDR3 DNA reads as TGTGCCAGCAGCGTATCTGTACAGTTGAACACTGAAGCTTTCTTT. Together with reference TRBV9 and TRBJ1-1, the CDR3 gives the full variable domain: DSGVTQTPKHLITATGQRVTLRCSPRSGDLSVYWYQQSLDQGLQFLIQYYNGEERAKGNILERFSAQQFPDLHSELNLSSLELGDSALYFCASSVSVQLNTEAFFGQGTRLTVV.